This T cell receptor beta chain was identified during a study of blood T cell repertoires in COVID-19. At the level of the study: Nucleic acid was either cDNA or gDNA, and it came from T cells, B-cell-depleted T cells, or PBMCs.

Only in-frame clones appear in the TCRdb table, and some are missing; sequencing was by immunoSEQ multiplex PCR. The data show some 150,000 clones, with about 89% seen just once and 0.5% to 0.55% held by the top ten. This CDR3 has 16 residues. V dropped 0 bases and J dropped 6; count of bases not matched to a gene: 9. The V gene's germline CDR1 is SGHKS and CDR2 YYEKEE (reference sequence). This clonotype originated in a man in his forties or fifties with acute or convalescent COVID-19. The chain has TRBV5-5 and TRBJ2-4; TRBD2 matches 7 bases. The sequenced material came from peripheral blood. The CDR3 coding sequence is TGTGCCAGCAGCTTGGCCGCGGGGGTATACGGAAACATTCAGTACTTC. Its protein product is CASSLAAGVYGNIQYF.